The count of the clone carrying this T cell receptor beta chain is one. Time point indicated: newly diagnosed GD, antithyroid drugs for less than 3 months. RNA from PBMCs was the source of the TCR library. These data are taken from a study of regulatory T cells in long-lasting Graves disease. For TCR beta, libraries came from iRepertoire HTBI primers and Arm-PCR of CDR3 regions. TCRdb processed the multiplex PCR reads anew with MiXCR; each CDR3 protein has one entry. Altogether over 500,000 distinct CDR3 sequences are present, around 17% being singletons, with the ten largest covering 15% to 20%. Unmatched junction bases numbered 13, after V lost 3 bases and J lost 4 bases. Looked up from germline, CDR1 is SGHTA and CDR2 is FQGTGA. CDR3 size: 17 residues. This same sample was also part of a study on T cells in Graves' hyperthyroidism and ophthalmopathy.

The starting material was peripheral blood mononuclear cells (PBMCs), obtained at new diagnosis, from a patient treated with antithyroid drugs. The V and J genes are TRBV7-3 and TRBJ2-5; 8 nucleotides match TRBD2. The clonotype was recovered from a woman aged 30 to 39 with Graves disease. CDR3: CASSLGGTGGRGETQYF. In nucleotides, the CDR3 is TGTGCCAGCAGCTTGGGGGGGACGGGAGGGCGCGGAGAGACCCAGTACTTC.